The sequence of this T cell receptor (beta chain) was determined in a study of OX40 agonist ivuxolimab in advanced cancers. Regarding the study as a whole: Expanded clones tended on average to be more numerous among CD8+ T cells than CD4+.

Concerning this clone itself: Its antigen is unidentified.

The CDR3 consists of 13 residues. Germline loops: CDR1 SGHVS, CDR2 FNYEAQ. Trimming stripped 3 bases from V and 1 base from J, with 6 bases between. Sequenced by immunoSEQ multiplex PCR; TCRdb stores in-frame clones only, minus some. This table holds around 70,000 clones, around four fifths found once. The rearrangement uses TRBV7-6 and TRBJ1-1; D gene uncertain. The TCR was taken from an adult with an advanced solid tumor such as melanoma, head and neck, liver or kidney cancer. The sample was CD4+ or CD8+ T cells sorted from blood, taken in a trial of the OX40 agonist ivuxolimab. This chain's CDR3 is CASSLGENTEAFF. The CDR3 region has the DNA TGTGCCAGCAGCTTGGGAGAGAACACTGAAGCTTTCTTT.